The T cell receptor (beta chain) described here comes from a study of blood T cell repertoires in COVID-19. Study overall: Italy, Spain and the United States were the sources of the convalescent and acute COVID-19 samples. In each case, the material was cDNA or gDNA derived from T cells, B-cell-depleted T cells, or PBMCs.

The CDR3 totals 16 residues. V lost 0 bases to trimming and J lost 9 bases; unmatched junction nucleotides: 4. Germline lookup yields CDR1 MNHEY and CDR2 SVGAGI. Method: immunoSEQ multiplex PCR; TCRdb's copy keeps in-frame clones and lacks some. Of about 120,000 clones in the sample, approximately 90% are singletons; the top ten hold 1.5% to 2%. This rearrangement joins TRBV6-5 to TRBJ2-1, with 14 nucleotides matching TRBD2. Sequencing was performed on peripheral blood. This sequence originates from a human donor with active COVID-19. The donor label of this sample is uncertain. The CDR3 region is CASSYSTSGGDLEQFF. In DNA, the CDR3 is TGTGCCAGCAGTTACTCGACTAGCGGGGGGGATCTTGAGCAGTTCTTC.